One sample yielded the 6 T cell receptor beta chains listed below, sequenced in a study of molecular identifiers for immune sequencing clone quantification. Each CDR3 protein gets one entry after TCRdb re-called the PCR reads with MiXCR. The sample shows approximately 90,000 distinct CDR3 sequences, roughly a fifth of them seen only once. Specimen: naive CD8+ T cells from blood, with Jurkat cell RNA spiked in. Specified subset: FACS-sorted CD8+CD4-CCR7+CD45RA+ naive T cells. The receptor set was obtained from a human donor in good health. Some libraries in this study had Jurkat cell RNA spiked in.

For this clonotype: A much bigger clone sits one base away, suggesting this may be a read error. CDR3 sequence: CSARDRGYNSPLHF. The CDR3 nucleotides read TGCAGTGCTAGAGACAGGGGCTATAATTCACCCCTCCACTTT. The rearrangement links TRBV20-1 to TRBJ1-6, with a possible D match to TRBD1 (6 bases). Germline values: CDR1 DFQATT, CDR2 SNEGSKA (reference sequence). Trimming took off 0 bases at V and 3 bases at J, with 6 bases between the two ends. The CDR3 is 14 residues long.

This clonotype was counted at least ten times. The rearrangement uses TRBV30 and TRBJ2-1; D is ambiguous. Germline values: CDR1 GTSNPN, CDR2 SVGIG (reference sequence). With 3 bases removed from V and 6 bases from J, the gap between germline ends came to 3 bases. CDR3 length: 10 residues. The CDR3 spells CAWSSNEQFF. The DNA for the CDR3 is TGTGCCTGGAGCAGCAATGAGCAGTTCTTC.

This clonotype has a count of ten or more. The CDR3, as DNA: TGTGCCTGGAGTCAGGGGTCCTACGAGCAGTACTTC. Protein: CAWSQGSYEQYF. V gene TRBV30 combines with J gene TRBJ2-7, with D possibly matching TRBD1 (6 bases). Trimming left V 2 bases short and J 1 base short, with 6 bases between. Germline V gives CDR1 GTSNPN, CDR2 SVGIG (reference sequence). The CDR3 has 12 residues.

This clonotype was detected only a few times. The chain carries TRBV20-1 and TRBJ2-5; D may be TRBD2 (5 bases). This CDR3 spans 14 amino acids. CDR1 DFQATT and CDR2 SNEGSKA come from the germline V gene (reference sequence). V was pared by 3 bases and J by 2 bases, with 13 bases between. In DNA form, the CDR3 reads TGCAGTGCTAGGGGGATAGCGCCTCAAGAGACCCAGTACTTC. This sequence encodes CSARGIAPQETQYF.

This clonotype has a handful of counts. The chain links TRBV29-1 to TRBJ1-2; no firm D call. The germline V gene has CDR1 SQVTM and CDR2 ANQGSEA. The CDR3 extends over 12 amino acids. With 6 bases removed from V and 4 bases from J, the gap between germline ends came to 12 bases. For the CDR3, the DNA is TGCAGCGTCGACACGCAAATCTATGGCTACACCTTC. Amino acids: CSVDTQIYGYTF.

The table lists this clonotype with many counts. The gene calls are TRBV9 and TRBJ1-4; 7 bases map to TRBD1. The V gene's germline CDR1 is SGDLS and CDR2 YYNGEE. With V trimmed by 3 bases and J by 3 bases, 5 bases remained unmatched. CDR3 length equals 15 residues. The chain's CDR3 is CASSGSGGPNEKLFF. In DNA form, the CDR3 reads TGTGCCAGCAGCGGCTCAGGGGGACCTAATGAAAAACTGTTTTTT.